These 23 T cell receptor beta chains share one sample of origin, sequenced in a study of patients and donors after allogeneic stem cell transplantation (dated by TCRdb to about 2020). The library was generated by RT-PCR. The data were produced on a NextSeq 550. Through fastp at Q25 and MiXCR, TCRdb rebuilt clones from the public reads, retaining in-frame beta chains. Under each unique CDR3 protein, matching rows form one entry showing the most common genes and DNA. The sample includes roughly 880,000 distinct CDR3 sequences, with roughly 18% observed a single time. The ten biggest clones cover 6% of the sample. Material: blood, either unsorted or a sorted T cell fraction (not recorded which). Every receptor here comes from a human donor who was either an allogeneic HSCT recipient or a stem cell or donor lymphocyte infusion donor (not recorded which). It is not recorded whose cells these are; they may come from a transplant donor.

This clonotype appeared a few times. The chain uses TRBV5-1 and TRBJ2-7; 9 nucleotides match TRBD1. Per the germline V gene, CDR1 is SGHRS and CDR2 is YFSETQ. With 5 bases clipped from V and 2 bases from J, the junction kept 11 bases outside the gene matches. The CDR3 consists of 16 residues. Written as DNA, the CDR3 is TGCGCCAGCAGTCTAGACCTCGGGACAGGGACCTACGAGCAGTACTTC. This encodes CASSLDLGTGTYEQYF.

The rearrangement joins TRBV6-1 to TRBJ2-1; D call uncertain. The germline V and J ends were trimmed by 4 bases and 0 bases, with 13 bases remaining between them. This CDR3 has 16 amino acids. CDR1 and CDR2 (germline): MNHNS, SASEGT. CDR3 nucleotides: TGTGCCAGCAGTGCTCTAGTCCCCAGCTCCTACAATGAGCAGTTCTTC. This translates into CASSALVPSSYNEQFF.

In its sample, this clonotype was seen a few times. V is TRBV20-1 and J is TRBJ1-2; D not resolved. This CDR3 is built from 13 residues. CDR1 is DFQATT and CDR2 is SNEGSKA in the germline V gene (reference sequence). Trimming shortened V by 2 bases and J by 1 base, and 8 bases separated the two germline ends. The CDR3 loop is CSARITFNYGYTF. The CDR3 nucleotides read TGCAGTGCTAGAATTACATTTAACTATGGCTACACCTTC.

At least ten counts were recorded for this clonotype. The V gene is TRBV29-1, the J gene TRBJ2-2; D is uncertain. The CDR3 covers 14 residues. V shed 4 bases and J shed 1 base, with 10 bases lying between them. Germline V CDR1 and CDR2: SQVTM, ANQGSEA. The CDR3 protein is CSVVLRRNTGELFF. The CDR3, as DNA: TGCAGCGTTGTTCTTCGTCGGAACACCGGGGAGCTGTTTTTT.

This clonotype was detected ten times or more. This chain uses TRBV12-3 or TRBV12-4 with TRBJ2-3; 11 nucleotides agree with TRBD2. V trimming: 5 bases; J trimming: 1 base; junction bases outside the gene matches: 14. This CDR3 contains 19 residues. The CDR3 DNA reads as TGTGCCAGCAGTCCGACTAGCGGGACCCTCCGTGCGGGCACAGATACGCAGTATTTT. Its protein product is CASSPTSGTLRAGTDTQYF.

The genes are TRBV12-5 and TRBJ1-5, with D possibly matching TRBD1 (5 bases). The CDR3 consists of 14 residues. Germline V gene data show CDR1 as LGHNT and CDR2 as FRNRAP. Trimming removed 6 bases from V and 0 bases from J, with 9 bases in between. DNA for the CDR3: TGTGCTAGTGGCCTAGGGGATAGCAATCAGCCCCAGCATTTT. Residues: CASGLGDSNQPQHF.

This sequence joins TRBV6-1 and TRBJ2-3; tentative D call: TRBD1 (6 bases). The CDR3 covers 17 residues. CDR1 is MNHNS, CDR2 SASEGT, per germline. V shed 6 bases and J shed 3 bases, with 22 bases lying between them. The CDR3, as DNA: TGTGCCAGCAGCCGCGCGCAAGGGCAGGGGAGAACAGATACGCAGTATTTT. Translating gives CASSRAQGQGRTDTQYF.

The CDR3 loop reads CASSYSGLSPSGNYGYTF. The CDR3 nucleotides read TGTGCCAGCAGTTACTCGGGGCTGTCGCCGTCGGGGAACTATGGCTACACCTTC. This chain connects TRBV6-5 to TRBJ1-2, with a weak D call TRBD1 (5 bases). V was cut by 0 bases and J by 2 bases, with 19 bases left in between. CDR3 length: 18 residues. CDR1 and CDR2 (germline): MNHEY, SVGAGI.

The V call is TRBV18, the J call TRBJ1-2; D unclear. CDR1 and CDR2 from the germline V gene are KGHSH and LQKENI. The CDR3 spans 13 residues. V lost 2 bases to trimming and J lost 4 bases, with 8 bases between them. CDR3 residues: CASSPGDGYGYTF. CDR3 DNA sequence: TGTGCCAGCTCACCAGGGGATGGCTATGGCTACACCTTC.

This clonotype was seen many times. V is TRBV12-3 or TRBV12-4 and J is TRBJ2-1, with a tentative D call TRBD2 (5 bases). Trimming removed 6 bases at V and 12 bases at J, with 15 bases between. The CDR3 covers 12 residues. CDR3 in amino acids: CASRVTSGGQFF. CDR3 in DNA: TGTGCCAGCAGGGTTACTAGTGGTGGGCAGTTCTTC.

This clonotype was observed a handful of times. The chain has TRBV4-1 and TRBJ2-3, with D uncertain. The CDR3 has 14 amino acids. Germline V gives CDR1 MGHRA, CDR2 YSYEKL. Trimming pared 0 bases from V and 3 bases from J, leaving 7 bases between. This CDR3 is CASSQDSRTDTQYF. In DNA form, the CDR3 reads TGCGCCAGCAGCCAAGATAGCAGGACAGATACGCAGTATTTT.

V usage is TRBV6-5 and J usage is TRBJ2-4; 9 positions match TRBD2. This CDR3 has 15 residues. The junction had 5 bases not matched to a gene; V was cut back by 0 bases and J by 8 bases. CDR1 is MNHEY, CDR2 SVGAGI, per germline. The CDR3, as DNA: TGTGCCAGCAGTTACTCCGGGCGGGGGGGAGACATTCAGTACTTC. Translated, it gives CASSYSGRGGDIQYF.

This clonotype has only a few counts. This rearrangement joins TRBV2 to TRBJ2-2; D gene unclear. The V gene lost 5 bases and the J gene lost 5 bases, with 12 bases spanning the gap. Per the germline V gene, CDR1 is SNHLY and CDR2 is FYNNEI. The CDR3 runs to 14 residues. CDR3 amino acids: CASSSGFSTGELFF. CDR3 in DNA: TGTGCCAGCAGTTCTGGATTTTCAACCGGGGAGCTGTTTTTT.

This rearrangement joins TRBV4-2 to TRBJ2-5; 8 bases fit TRBD2. Germline CDR1 and CDR2: LGHNA and YNFKEQ. CDR3 length equals 19 residues. Trimming removed 4 bases from V and 0 bases from J; junction bases left unmatched: 16. The CDR3 protein is CASSRYPTSERLYQETQYF. Written as DNA, the CDR3 is TGTGCCAGCAGCCGTTACCCGACTAGCGAGAGGTTGTACCAAGAGACCCAGTACTTC.

This clonotype came up a few times. V usage is TRBV2 and J usage is TRBJ2-5; no firm D call. Germline CDR1 is SNHLY and CDR2 is FYNNEI. This CDR3 is 13 amino acids long. V was pared by 1 base and J by 5 bases, with 8 bases between. The CDR3: CASSEGLMETQYF. The CDR3, as DNA: TGTGCCAGCAGTGAAGGACTCATGGAGACCCAGTACTTC.

This clonotype was detected a few times. The chain joins TRBV6-1 to TRBJ1-2; D unclear. Germline lookup yields CDR1 MNHNS and CDR2 SASEGT. The V end was cut by 5 bases, the J end by 5 bases, with 18 bases between. CDR3 length: 15 residues. The CDR3 DNA sequence: TGTGCCAGCAGTACGGGCGTTTGGGTCGCGTATGGCTACACCTTC. Its protein is CASSTGVWVAYGYTF.

Only a few counts were recorded for this clonotype. The chain joins TRBV20-1 to TRBJ2-5; D uncertain. Trimming took off 3 bases at V and 2 bases at J, with 7 bases between the two ends. The CDR3 extends over 12 amino acids. The germline CDR1 and CDR2 sequences are DFQATT and SNEGSKA (reference sequence). CDR3 bases: TGCAGTGCTAGGCGGAGACAAGAGACCCAGTACTTC. Translation gives CSARRRQETQYF.

This clonotype was seen many times. This chain links TRBV5-1 with TRBJ1-5, with TRBD1 matching over 7 bases. With V trimmed by 2 bases and J by 3 bases, 5 bases remained unmatched. CDR3 length: 15 residues. Germline loops: CDR1 SGHRS, CDR2 YFSETQ. CDR3 in amino acids: CASSFGDSLNQPQHF. The CDR3 coding sequence is TGCGCCAGCAGCTTCGGGGACAGCCTCAATCAGCCCCAGCATTTT.

The V call is TRBV5-1, the J call TRBJ1-1; D is undetermined. The CDR3 covers 14 residues. V was cut by 0 bases and J by 0 bases, with 6 bases left in between. From germline, CDR1 is SGHRS and CDR2 YFSETQ. CDR3 coding DNA: TGCGCCAGCAGCTTGGAATGGTTGAACACTGAAGCTTTCTTT. Translated: CASSLEWLNTEAFF.

The J gene is TRBJ2-7, the V gene TRBV6-2 or TRBV6-3; D remains ambiguous. Germline CDR1 is MNHEY and CDR2 is SVGEGT. This CDR3 spans 12 amino acids. V lost 6 bases and J lost 6, with 12 bases in between. The CDR3 is CASSNARAEQYF. In DNA, the CDR3 is TGTGCCAGCAGCAACGCAAGGGCCGAGCAGTACTTC.

The chain has TRBV20-1 and TRBJ2-7; 10 bases map to TRBD2. Unmatched junction bases numbered 10, after V lost 3 bases and J lost 2 bases. The CDR3 runs 16 residues. From germline, CDR1 is DFQATT and CDR2 SNEGSKA (reference sequence). The CDR3 reads CSASGLAGGRTYEQYF. CDR3 DNA: TGCAGTGCTAGTGGTTTAGCGGGAGGCCGAACCTACGAGCAGTACTTC.

This chain uses TRBV5-1 with TRBJ2-1; 9 bases are shared with TRBD2. Germline CDR1 reads SGHRS; CDR2 reads YFSETQ. This CDR3 region has 15 residues. J gave up 4 bases and V 3 bases, and 5 bases lay outside the gene matches. CDR3 region: CASSSAGGRYNEQFF. The CDR3 region has the DNA TGCGCCAGCAGCTCAGCGGGGGGCCGGTACAATGAGCAGTTCTTC.

This clonotype was observed a handful of times. The chain combines TRBV5-1 with TRBJ2-1; TRBD1 matches 10 bases. The CDR3 runs 18 residues. The V gene end was trimmed by 4 bases and the J gene end by 7 bases; junction bases not matched to a gene: 17. Per the germline V gene, CDR1 is SGHRS and CDR2 is YFSETQ. In nucleotides, the CDR3 is TGCGCCAGCAGCGTCTTGACCACCGGGACAGGGGCGGGGAATGAGCAGTTCTTC. Its protein product is CASSVLTTGTGAGNEQFF.